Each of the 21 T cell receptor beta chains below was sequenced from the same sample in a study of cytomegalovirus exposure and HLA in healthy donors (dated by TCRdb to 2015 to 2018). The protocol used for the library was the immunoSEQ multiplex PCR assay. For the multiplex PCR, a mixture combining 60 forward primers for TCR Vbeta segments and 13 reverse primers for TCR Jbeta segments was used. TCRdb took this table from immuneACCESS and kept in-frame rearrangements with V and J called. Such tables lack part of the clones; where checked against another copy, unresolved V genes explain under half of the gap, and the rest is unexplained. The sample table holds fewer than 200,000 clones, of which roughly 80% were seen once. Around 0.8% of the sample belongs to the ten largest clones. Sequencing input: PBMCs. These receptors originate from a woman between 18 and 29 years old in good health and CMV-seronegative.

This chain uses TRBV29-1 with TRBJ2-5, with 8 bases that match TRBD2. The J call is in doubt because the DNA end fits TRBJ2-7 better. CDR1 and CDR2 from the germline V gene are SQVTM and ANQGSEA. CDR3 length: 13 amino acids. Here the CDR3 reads CSVGGRSSYEQYF. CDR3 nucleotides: TGCAGCGTTGGCGGGAGGAGCTCCTACGAGCAGTACTTC.

In DNA form, the CDR3 reads TGTGCCAGCAGCTTGGCAGGCCCTTTCGACGGGCTGTTTTTT. Its translation is CASSLAGPFDGLFF. The chain links TRBV5-6 to TRBJ2-2; D gene ambiguous. Germline assignment: CDR1 SGHDT and CDR2 YYEEEE. The CDR3 is 14 residues long. V was clipped by 0 bases and J by 13 bases, with 16 bases between them.

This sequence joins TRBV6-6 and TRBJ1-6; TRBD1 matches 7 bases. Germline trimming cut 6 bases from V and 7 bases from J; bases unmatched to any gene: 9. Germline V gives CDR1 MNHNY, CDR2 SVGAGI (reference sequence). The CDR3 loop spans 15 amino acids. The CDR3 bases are TGTGCCAGCAGGGGGAACGACAGGGAGAATTCACCCCTCCACTTT. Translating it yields CASRGNDRENSPLHF.

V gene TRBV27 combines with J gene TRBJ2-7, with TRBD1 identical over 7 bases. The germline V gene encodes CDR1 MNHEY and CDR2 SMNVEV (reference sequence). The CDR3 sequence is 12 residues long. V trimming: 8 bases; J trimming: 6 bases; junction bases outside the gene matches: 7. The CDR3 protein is CASSARGSEQYF. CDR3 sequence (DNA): TGTGCCAGCTCAGCCAGGGGGTCCGAGCAGTACTTC.

The CDR3 DNA is TGTGCCAGTAGTAGTTTTAGGGACAGGTCCTACGAGCAGTACTTC. Translation gives CASSSFRDRSYEQYF. This rearrangement joins TRBV19 to TRBJ2-7; 8 positions match TRBD1. CDR3 length: 15 amino acids. V shed 4 bases, J shed 1 base, and the junction held 6 bases outside the gene matches. The germline CDR1 and CDR2 sequences are LNHDA and SQIVND (reference sequence).

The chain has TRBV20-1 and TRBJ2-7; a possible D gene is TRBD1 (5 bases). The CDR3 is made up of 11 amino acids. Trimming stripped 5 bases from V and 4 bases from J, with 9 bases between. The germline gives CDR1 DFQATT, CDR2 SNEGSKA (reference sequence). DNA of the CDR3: TGCAGTGCTTTCAGGGTATACGAGCAGTACTTC. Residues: CSAFRVYEQYF.

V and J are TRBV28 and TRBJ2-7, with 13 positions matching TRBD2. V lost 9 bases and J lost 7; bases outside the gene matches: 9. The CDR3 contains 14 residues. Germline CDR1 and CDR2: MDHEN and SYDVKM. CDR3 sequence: CASSTSGRVREQYF. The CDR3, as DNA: TGTGCCAGTAGCACTAGCGGGAGGGTTAGAGAGCAGTACTTC. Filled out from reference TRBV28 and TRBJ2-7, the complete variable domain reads DVKVTQSSRYLVKRTGEKVFLECVQDMDHENMFWYRQDPGLGLRLIYFSYDVKMKEKGDIPEGYSVSREKKERFSLILESASTNQTSMYLCASSTSGRVREQYFGPGTRLTVT.

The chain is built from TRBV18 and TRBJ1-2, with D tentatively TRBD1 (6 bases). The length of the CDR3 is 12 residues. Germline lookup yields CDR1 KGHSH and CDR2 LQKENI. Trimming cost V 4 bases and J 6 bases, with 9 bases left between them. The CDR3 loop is CASSRSGDGYTF. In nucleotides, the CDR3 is TGTGCCAGCTCACGTTCAGGGGATGGCTACACCTTC.

The CDR3 nucleotides are TGTGCCAGCTCCCTTGGACTAGCCACGAACACCGGGGAGCTGTTTTTT. Protein sequence: CASSLGLATNTGELFF. J is TRBJ2-2 and V is TRBV18; TRBD2 matches at 8 bases. Losses at the gene ends were 6 bases for V and 0 bases for J; bases not matched to a gene: 6. CDR1 KGHSH and CDR2 LQKENI come from the germline V gene. This CDR3 contains 16 residues.

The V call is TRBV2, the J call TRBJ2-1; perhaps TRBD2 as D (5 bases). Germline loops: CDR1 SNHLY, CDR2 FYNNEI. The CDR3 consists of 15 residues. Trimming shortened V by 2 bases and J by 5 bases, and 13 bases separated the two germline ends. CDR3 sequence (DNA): TGTGCCAGCAGTGAACTAGGACTGCAACACAATGAGCAGTTCTTC. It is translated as CASSELGLQHNEQFF.

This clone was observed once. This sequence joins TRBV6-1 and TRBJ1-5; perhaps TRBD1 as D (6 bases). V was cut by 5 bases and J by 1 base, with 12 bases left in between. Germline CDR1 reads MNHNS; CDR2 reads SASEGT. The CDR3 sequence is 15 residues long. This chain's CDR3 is CASSTYTGSNQPQHF. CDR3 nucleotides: TGTGCCAGCAGTACCTATACAGGGAGCAATCAGCCCCAGCATTTT.

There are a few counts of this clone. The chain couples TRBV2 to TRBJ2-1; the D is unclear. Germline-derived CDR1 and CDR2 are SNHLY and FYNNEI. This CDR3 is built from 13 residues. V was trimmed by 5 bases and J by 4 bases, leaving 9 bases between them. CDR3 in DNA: TGTGCCAGCAGTACCGTCGGGTACAATGAGCAGTTCTTC. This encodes CASSTVGYNEQFF.

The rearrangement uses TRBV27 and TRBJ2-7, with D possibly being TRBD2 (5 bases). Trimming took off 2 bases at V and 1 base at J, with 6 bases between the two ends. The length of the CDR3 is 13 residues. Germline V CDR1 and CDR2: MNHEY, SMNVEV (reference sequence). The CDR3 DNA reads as TGTGCCAGCAGTTTACTAGCTTCCTACGAGCAGTACTTC. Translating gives CASSLLASYEQYF.

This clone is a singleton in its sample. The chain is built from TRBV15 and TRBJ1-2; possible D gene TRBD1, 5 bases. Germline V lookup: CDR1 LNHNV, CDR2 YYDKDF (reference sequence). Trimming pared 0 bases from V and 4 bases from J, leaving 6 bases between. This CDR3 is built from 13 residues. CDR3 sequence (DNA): TGTGCCACCAGCAGAGACAGGGTCTATGGCTACACCTTC. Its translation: CATSRDRVYGYTF.

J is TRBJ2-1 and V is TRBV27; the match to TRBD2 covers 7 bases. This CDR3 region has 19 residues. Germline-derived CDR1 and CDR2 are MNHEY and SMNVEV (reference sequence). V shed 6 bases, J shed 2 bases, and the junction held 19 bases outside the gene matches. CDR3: CASSQGHDYGGGTYNEQFF. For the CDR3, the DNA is TGTGCCAGCAGCCAAGGCCATGATTACGGGGGAGGGACCTACAATGAGCAGTTCTTC.

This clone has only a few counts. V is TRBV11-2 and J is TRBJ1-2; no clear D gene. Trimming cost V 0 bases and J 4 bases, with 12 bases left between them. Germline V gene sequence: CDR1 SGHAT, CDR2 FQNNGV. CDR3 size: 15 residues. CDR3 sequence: CASSLDSGSSYGYTF. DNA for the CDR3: TGTGCCAGCAGCTTAGACTCGGGATCGTCCTATGGCTACACCTTC.

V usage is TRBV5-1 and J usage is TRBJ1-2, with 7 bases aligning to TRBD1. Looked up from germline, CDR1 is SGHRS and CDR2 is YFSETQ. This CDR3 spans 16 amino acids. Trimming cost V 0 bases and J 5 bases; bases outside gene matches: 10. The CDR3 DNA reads TGCGCCAGCAGCTTGGACAGGGGTCCAGTCTCGTATGGCTACACCTTC. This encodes CASSLDRGPVSYGYTF.

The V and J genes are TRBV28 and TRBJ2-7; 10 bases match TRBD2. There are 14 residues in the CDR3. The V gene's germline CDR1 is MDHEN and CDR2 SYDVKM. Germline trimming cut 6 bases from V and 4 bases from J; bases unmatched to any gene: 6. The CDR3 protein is CASRLAGVGYEQYF. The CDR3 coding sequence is TGTGCCAGCAGGCTAGCGGGAGTAGGGTACGAGCAGTACTTC.

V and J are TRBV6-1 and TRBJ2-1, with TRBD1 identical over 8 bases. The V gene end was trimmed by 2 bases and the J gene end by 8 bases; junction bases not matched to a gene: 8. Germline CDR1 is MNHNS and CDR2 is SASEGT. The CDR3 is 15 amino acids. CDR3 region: CASSEQGASIYEQFF. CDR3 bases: TGTGCCAGCAGTGAACAGGGGGCGAGTATATATGAGCAGTTCTTC.

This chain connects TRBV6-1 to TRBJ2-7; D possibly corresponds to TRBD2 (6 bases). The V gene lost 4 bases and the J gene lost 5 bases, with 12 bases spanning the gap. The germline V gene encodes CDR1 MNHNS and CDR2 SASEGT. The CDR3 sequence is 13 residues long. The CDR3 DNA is TGTGCCAGCAGTGGGGCGGGACTTAACGAGCAGTACTTC. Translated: CASSGAGLNEQYF.

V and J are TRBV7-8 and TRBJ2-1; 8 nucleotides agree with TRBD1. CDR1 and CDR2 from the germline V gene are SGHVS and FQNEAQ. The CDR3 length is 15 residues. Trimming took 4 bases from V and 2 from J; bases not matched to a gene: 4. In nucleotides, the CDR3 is TGTGCCAGCAGCTCCCTGACAGGGGCCTACAATGAGCAGTTCTTC. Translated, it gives CASSSLTGAYNEQFF. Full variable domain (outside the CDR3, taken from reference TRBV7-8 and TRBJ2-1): GAGVSQSPRYKVAKRGQDVALRCDPISGHVSLFWYQQALGQGPEFLTYFQNEAQLDKSGLPSDRFFAERPEGSVSTLKIQRTQQEDSAVYLCASSSLTGAYNEQFFGPGTRLTVL.